The present T cell receptor (beta chain) was sequenced within a study of early T cells in non-severe SARS-CoV-2 infection. Study at large: The sequenced material was bulk RNA from unsorted whole blood, and its chains were unpaired.

With V trimmed by 0 bases and J by 7 bases, 7 bases remained unmatched. This CDR3 is 15 amino acids long. The V gene's germline CDR1 is SGHKS and CDR2 YYEKEE (reference sequence). Researchers attached unique molecular identifiers to individual cDNA molecules. One entry per CDR3 protein, called by TCRdb with MiXCR from the 5' RACE reads. The sample carries approximately 80,000 distinct CDR3 sequences, less than 15% recorded once. Concerning this clonotype: Its antigen is currently unknown.

The study's findings and limits: Anti-spike CD8 specificities were favored by VDJdb matching, whose results missed private and CD4 specificities.

This chain connects TRBV5-5 to TRBJ2-1, with 7 bases that match TRBD1. The sequenced sample consisted of whole blood. This clonotype was obtained from an adult who was a healthcare worker with PCR-confirmed SARS-CoV-2 infection or an uninfected control (not recorded which). CDR3 nucleotide sequence: TGTGCCAGCAGCTTGGTGGCAGGGGGTCTGAATGAGCAGTTCTTC. Translation: CASSLVAGGLNEQFF.